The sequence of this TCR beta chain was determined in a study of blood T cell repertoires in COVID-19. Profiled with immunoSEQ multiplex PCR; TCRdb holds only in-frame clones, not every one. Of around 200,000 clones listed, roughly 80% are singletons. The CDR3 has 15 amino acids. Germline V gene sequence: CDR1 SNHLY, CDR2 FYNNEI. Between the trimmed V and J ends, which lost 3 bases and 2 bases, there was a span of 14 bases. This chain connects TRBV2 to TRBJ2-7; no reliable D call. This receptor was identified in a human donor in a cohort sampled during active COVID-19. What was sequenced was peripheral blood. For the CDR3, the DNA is TGTGCCAGCAGTGAGAAGAACAGACCGACCTACGAGCAGTACTTC. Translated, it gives CASSEKNRPTYEQYF. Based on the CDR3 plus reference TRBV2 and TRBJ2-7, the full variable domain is EPEVTQTPSHQVTQMGQEVILRCVPISNHLYFYWYRQILGQKVEFLVSFYNNEISEKSEIFDDQFSVERPDGSNFTLKIRSTKLEDSAMYFCASSEKNRPTYEQYFGPGTRLTVT.